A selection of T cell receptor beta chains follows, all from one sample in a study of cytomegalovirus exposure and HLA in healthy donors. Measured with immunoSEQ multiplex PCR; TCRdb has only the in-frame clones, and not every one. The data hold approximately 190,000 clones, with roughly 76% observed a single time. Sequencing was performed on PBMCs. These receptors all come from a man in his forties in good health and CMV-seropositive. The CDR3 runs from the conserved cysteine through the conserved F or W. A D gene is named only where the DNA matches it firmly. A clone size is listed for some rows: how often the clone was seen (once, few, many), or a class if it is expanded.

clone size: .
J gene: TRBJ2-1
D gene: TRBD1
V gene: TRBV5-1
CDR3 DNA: TGCGCCAGCAGCTATCCGGGACAGGGCTACAATGAGCAGTTCTTC
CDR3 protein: CASSYPGQGYNEQFF

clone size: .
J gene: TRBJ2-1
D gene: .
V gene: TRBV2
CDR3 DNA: TGTGCCAGCCGCTACAATGAGCAGTTCTTC
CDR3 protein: CASRYNEQFF

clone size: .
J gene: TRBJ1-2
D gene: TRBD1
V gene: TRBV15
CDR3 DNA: TGTGCCACCAGCAGACCATACCGGGACAGGGGGGAATATGGCTACACCTTC
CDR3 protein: CATSRPYRDRGEYGYTF

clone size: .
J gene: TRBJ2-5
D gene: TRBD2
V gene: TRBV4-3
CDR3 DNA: TGCGCCAGCAGCCAAAGGAGCGGGGGGGCGGGTGAGACCCAGTACTTC
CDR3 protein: CASSQRSGGAGETQYF

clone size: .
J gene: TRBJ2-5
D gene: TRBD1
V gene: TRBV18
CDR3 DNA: TGTGCCAGCTCACCTGGGACAGTTCAAGAGACCCAGTACTTC
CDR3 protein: CASSPGTVQETQYF

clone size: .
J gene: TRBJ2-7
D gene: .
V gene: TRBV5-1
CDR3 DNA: TGCGCCAGCAGCTTGGGGATGGTGGCTGTAGCGTCCTACGAGCAGTACTTC
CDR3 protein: CASSLGMVAVASYEQYF

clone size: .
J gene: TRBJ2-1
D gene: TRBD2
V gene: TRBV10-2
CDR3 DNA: TGCGCCAGCAGTGAGAGGCTAGCGGAGTACAATGAGCAGTTCTTC
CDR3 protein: CASSERLAEYNEQFF

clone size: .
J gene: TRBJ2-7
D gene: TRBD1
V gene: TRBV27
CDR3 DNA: TGTGCCAGCAGTTACCTAGGGACAGGGATCGATTACGAGCAGTACTTC
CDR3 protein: CASSYLGTGIDYEQYF

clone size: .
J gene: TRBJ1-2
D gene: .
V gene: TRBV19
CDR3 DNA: TGTGCCAGTAGTCGCAGGGAAAACTATGGCTACACCTTC
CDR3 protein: CASSRRENYGYTF

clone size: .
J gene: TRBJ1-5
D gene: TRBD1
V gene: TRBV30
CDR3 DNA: TGTGCCTGGAGTGTAGGGACAGATCAGCCCCAGCATTTT
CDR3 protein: CAWSVGTDQPQHF

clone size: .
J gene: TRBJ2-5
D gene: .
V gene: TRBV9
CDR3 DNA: TGTGCCAGCAGCGTAGGCGGCCGGGAGTGGGGAGAGACCCAGTACTTC
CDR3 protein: CASSVGGREWGETQYF

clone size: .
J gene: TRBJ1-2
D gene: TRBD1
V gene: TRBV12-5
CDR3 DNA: TGTGCTAGTGGACGAACAGGGGGCATCGGCTACACCTTC
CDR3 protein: CASGRTGGIGYTF

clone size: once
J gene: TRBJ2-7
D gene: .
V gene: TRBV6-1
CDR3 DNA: TGTGCCAGCCTCCCCGGCTCCTCGGGTGGCGAGCAGTACTTC
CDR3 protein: CASLPGSSGGEQYF

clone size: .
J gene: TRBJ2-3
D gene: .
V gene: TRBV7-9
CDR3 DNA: TGTTCCATTTCTGACGGGACACGCGTCACAGATACGCAGTATTTT
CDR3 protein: CSISDGTRVTDTQYF

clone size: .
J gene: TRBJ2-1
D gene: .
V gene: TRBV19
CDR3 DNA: TGTGCCAGTAGTGTCGGACAGTTCAACAATGAGCAGTTCTTC
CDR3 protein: CASSVGQFNNEQFF

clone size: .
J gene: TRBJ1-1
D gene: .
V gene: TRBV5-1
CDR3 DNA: TGCGCCAGCAGCTTTGACAGTACTAACACTGAAGCTTTCTTT
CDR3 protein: CASSFDSTNTEAFF

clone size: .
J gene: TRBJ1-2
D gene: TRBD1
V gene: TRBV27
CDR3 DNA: TGTGCCAGCGGGTCAGGGGGCATCTATGGCTACACCTTC
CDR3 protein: CASGSGGIYGYTF

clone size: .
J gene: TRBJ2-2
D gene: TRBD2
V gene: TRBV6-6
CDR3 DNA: TGTGCCACCCCCGGGACTAGCGGGGGTGCCGGGGAGCTGTTTTTT
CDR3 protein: CATPGTSGGAGELFF

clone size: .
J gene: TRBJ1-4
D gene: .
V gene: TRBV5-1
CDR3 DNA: TGCGCCAGCAGCTCTATGGGGAGTTTTAATGAAAAACTGTTTTTT
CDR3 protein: CASSSMGSFNEKLFF

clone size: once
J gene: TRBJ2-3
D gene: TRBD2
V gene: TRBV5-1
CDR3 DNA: TGCGCCAGCAGCTTGGTTGCGGGGGTCACAGATACGCAGTATTTT
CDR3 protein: CASSLVAGVTDTQYF

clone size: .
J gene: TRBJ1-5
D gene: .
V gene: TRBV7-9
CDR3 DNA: TGTGCCAGCAGCTTAGTTGGGGGGTCGGGGCAGCCCCAGCATTTT
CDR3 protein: CASSLVGGSGQPQHF

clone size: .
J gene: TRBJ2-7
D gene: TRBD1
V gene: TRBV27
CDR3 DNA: TGTGCCAGCAGTCGGTTAGGGACAGGGACCTACGAGCAGTACTTC
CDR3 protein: CASSRLGTGTYEQYF

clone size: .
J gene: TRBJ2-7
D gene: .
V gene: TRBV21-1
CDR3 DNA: TGTGCCAGCAGCAATACCTACGAGCAGTACTTC
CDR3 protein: CASSNTYEQYF

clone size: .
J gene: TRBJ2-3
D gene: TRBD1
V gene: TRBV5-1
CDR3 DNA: TGCGCCAGCAGCACCAGGACAGGGGGAGATACGCAGTATTTT
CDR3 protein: CASSTRTGGDTQYF

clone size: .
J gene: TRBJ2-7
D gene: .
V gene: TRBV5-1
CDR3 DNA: TGCGCCAGCCGTTCCGGGGGAAGCTCCTACGAGCAGTACTTC
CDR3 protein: CASRSGGSSYEQYF

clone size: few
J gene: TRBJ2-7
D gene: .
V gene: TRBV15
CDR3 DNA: TGTGCCACCAGCAGGGGGGCAATGGGTTACGAGCAGTACTTC
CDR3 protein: CATSRGAMGYEQYF

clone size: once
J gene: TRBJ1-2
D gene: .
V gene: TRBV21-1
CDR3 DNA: TGTGCCAGCAGCAAAGGGGCGGGGGATGGCTACACCTTC
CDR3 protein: CASSKGAGDGYTF